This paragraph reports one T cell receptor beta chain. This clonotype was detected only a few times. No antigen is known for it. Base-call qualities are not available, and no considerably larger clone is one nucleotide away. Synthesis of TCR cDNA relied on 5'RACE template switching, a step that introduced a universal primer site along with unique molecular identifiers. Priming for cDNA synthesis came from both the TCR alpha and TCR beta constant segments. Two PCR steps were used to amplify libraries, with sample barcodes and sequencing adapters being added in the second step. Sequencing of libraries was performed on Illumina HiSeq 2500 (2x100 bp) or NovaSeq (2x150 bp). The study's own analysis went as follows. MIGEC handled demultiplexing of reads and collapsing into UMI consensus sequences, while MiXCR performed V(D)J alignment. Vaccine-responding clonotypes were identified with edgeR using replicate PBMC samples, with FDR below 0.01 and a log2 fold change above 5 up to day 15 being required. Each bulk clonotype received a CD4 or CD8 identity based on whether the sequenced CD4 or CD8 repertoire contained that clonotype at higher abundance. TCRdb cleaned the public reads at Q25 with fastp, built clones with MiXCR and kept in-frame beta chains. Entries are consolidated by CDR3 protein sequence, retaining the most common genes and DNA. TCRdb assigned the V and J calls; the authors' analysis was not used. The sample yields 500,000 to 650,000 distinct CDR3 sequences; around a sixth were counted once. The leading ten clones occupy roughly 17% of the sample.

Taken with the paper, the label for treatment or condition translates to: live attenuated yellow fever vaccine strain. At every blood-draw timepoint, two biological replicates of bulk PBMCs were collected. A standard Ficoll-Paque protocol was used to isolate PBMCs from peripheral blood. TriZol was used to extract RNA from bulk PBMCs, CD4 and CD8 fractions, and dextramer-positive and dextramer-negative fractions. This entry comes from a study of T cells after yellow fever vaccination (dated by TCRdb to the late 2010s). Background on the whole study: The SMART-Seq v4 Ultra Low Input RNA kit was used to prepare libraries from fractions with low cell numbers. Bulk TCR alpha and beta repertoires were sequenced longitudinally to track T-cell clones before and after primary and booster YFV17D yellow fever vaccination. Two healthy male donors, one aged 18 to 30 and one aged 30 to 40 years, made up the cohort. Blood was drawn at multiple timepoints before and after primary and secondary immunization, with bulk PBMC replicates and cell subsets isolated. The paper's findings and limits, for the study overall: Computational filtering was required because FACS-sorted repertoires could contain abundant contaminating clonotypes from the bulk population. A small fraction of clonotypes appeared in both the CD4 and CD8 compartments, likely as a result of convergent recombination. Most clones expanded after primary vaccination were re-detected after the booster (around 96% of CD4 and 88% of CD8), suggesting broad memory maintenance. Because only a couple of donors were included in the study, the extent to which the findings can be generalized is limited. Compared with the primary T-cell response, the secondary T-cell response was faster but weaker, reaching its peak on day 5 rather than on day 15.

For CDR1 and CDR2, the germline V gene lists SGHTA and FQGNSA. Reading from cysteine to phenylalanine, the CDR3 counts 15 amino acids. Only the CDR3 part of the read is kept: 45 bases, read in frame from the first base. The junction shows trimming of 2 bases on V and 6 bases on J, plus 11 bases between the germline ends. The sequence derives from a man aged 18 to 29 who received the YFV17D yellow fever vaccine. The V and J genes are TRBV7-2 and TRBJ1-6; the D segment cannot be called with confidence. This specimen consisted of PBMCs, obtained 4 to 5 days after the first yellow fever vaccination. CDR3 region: CASSLSVGSNSPLHF. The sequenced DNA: TGTGCCAGCAGCTTAAGCGTGGGTTCTAATTCACCCCTCCACTTT.